The next 3 T cell receptor beta chains were all read from a single sample in a study of blood T cell repertoires in COVID-19. Generated by immunoSEQ multiplex PCR, the TCRdb table keeps only in-frame clones and is missing some. The table has some 25,000 clones, 90% to 95% seen once. Sequencing was performed on peripheral blood. The receptors shown here come from a woman between 45 and 65 years old with active COVID-19.

J is TRBJ1-3 and V is TRBV28, with 8 bases fitting TRBD1. The CDR3 loop spans 15 amino acids. Trimming at V came to 5 bases and at J to 4 bases, leaving 7 bases not matched to a gene. Germline V lookup: CDR1 MDHEN, CDR2 SYDVKM. The CDR3 bases are TGTGCCAGCAGTGCAGGGGGCGCGGAAGGAAACACCATATATTTT. Translation: CASSAGGAEGNTIYF.

The chain combines TRBV5-1 with TRBJ2-1, with D possibly TRBD1 on 6 matching bases. The CDR3 runs to 14 residues. Per the germline V gene, CDR1 is SGHRS and CDR2 is YFSETQ. V was trimmed by 0 bases and J by 3 bases, leaving 7 bases between them. This chain's CDR3 is CASSLGGLYNEQFF. In DNA, the CDR3 is TGCGCCAGCAGCTTGGGGGGGCTCTACAATGAGCAGTTCTTC.

This sequence joins TRBV28 and TRBJ2-6; D perhaps matches TRBD2 (5 bases). Between the trimmed V and J ends, which lost 4 bases and 2 bases, there was a span of 12 bases. This CDR3 comprises 16 residues. Germline lookup yields CDR1 MDHEN and CDR2 SYDVKM. The DNA of the CDR3 is TGTGCCAGCAGTTCTCCGGACTTAGCTGGGGCCAACGTCCTGACTTTC. Encoded protein: CASSSPDLAGANVLTF.